This TCR beta chain is from a study of vaccination effects on CD4 cells after COVID-19. Study in general: Expansion of antigen-specific CD4+ T cells with viral peptide pools was carried out by the ViraFEST assay before sequencing. Everyone in the study got two shots of either the BNT162b2 or mRNA-1273 vaccine.

Isolating CD4+ T cells followed roughly ten days of culture. The authors exchanged half the medium for IL-2 medium on days 3 and 7. Here immunoSEQ multiplex PCR was the method, and the copy in TCRdb shows in-frame clones only, minus some. This table holds under 40,000 clones, over 80% found once. CDR3 length: 16 amino acids. Between the trimmed V and J ends, which lost 0 bases and 2 bases, there was a span of 13 bases. Germline V lookup: CDR1 SGDLS, CDR2 YYNGEE. General study results and limits: Marked contraction was observed in infection-induced and vaccine-induced clones late after vaccination.

A word on this clone: Its antigen is still unknown.

The input for sequencing was CD4+ T cells from PBMCs cultured without peptide, taken before COVID-19 vaccination. The chain links TRBV9 to TRBJ2-3; possible D gene TRBD2, 6 bases. The TCR sequence derives from a human donor who received a COVID-19 vaccine. CDR3: CASSVAGSGITDTQYF. The CDR3 nucleotides are TGTGCCAGCAGCGTAGCAGGTAGCGGTATCACAGATACGCAGTATTTT.